Below, 26 T cell receptor beta chains from the same sample are listed, as sequenced in a study of spatial heterogeneity in lung cancer. Broader study findings: Expanded intratumoral alpha and beta TCR counts tracked tumor mutation counts.

Time point specified: sample taken at primary tumor resection. These receptors' targets are unknown. Via MiXCR, TCRdb re-called the 5' RACE reads, giving one row per CDR3 protein. This sample has about 9,200 distinct CDR3 sequences; approximately 5% occur once, and the top ten carry around 15%. The sequencing used lung tumor tissue, collected at surgery. Receptors originate from a female donor with early-stage non-small cell lung cancer.

This clonotype was seen at least ten times. The chain couples TRBV24-1 to TRBJ2-3; 7 bases fit TRBD2. CDR1 is KGHDR, CDR2 SFDVKD, per germline. The CDR3 is 13 residues long. The V and J ends lost 9 bases and 2 bases, in that order; junction bases with no gene match: 4. The CDR3 is CATSAGLTDTQYF. In DNA, the CDR3 is TGTGCCACCTCAGCGGGGCTCACAGATACGCAGTATTTT.

This clonotype has a handful of counts. The chain recombines TRBV12-3 or TRBV12-4 with TRBJ1-5, with a tentative D call TRBD1 (5 bases). V lost 5 bases and J 9 bases, leaving 14 bases between the germline ends. There are 13 residues in the CDR3. The CDR3 loop reads CASSPQGLLPQHF. The CDR3 coding sequence is TGTGCCAGCAGTCCCCAGGGTCTTCTGCCCCAGCATTTT.

There are many counts of this clonotype. V gene TRBV5-1 combines with J gene TRBJ2-4; unclear D gene. Per the germline V gene, CDR1 is SGHRS and CDR2 is YFSETQ. This CDR3 has 18 amino acids. The V end lost 4 bases, the J end lost 0 bases, and 20 bases lay between the germline ends. The CDR3 is CASSPDSIRSTAKNIQYF. The CDR3 DNA reads TGCGCCAGCAGCCCAGATTCCATACGTTCGACAGCCAAAAACATTCAGTACTTC.

This clonotype occurred a few times. This chain uses TRBV3-1 with TRBJ2-7; D gene uncertain. The V gene lost 0 bases and the J gene lost 0 bases, with 3 bases spanning the gap. The germline V gene has CDR1 LGHDT and CDR2 YNNKEL (reference sequence). This CDR3 is built from 13 residues. CDR3 protein: CASSQDYSYEQYF. The DNA for the CDR3 is TGTGCCAGCAGCCAAGACTACTCCTACGAGCAGTACTTC.

V is TRBV28 and J is TRBJ1-1, with D tentatively TRBD1 (6 bases). In germline, CDR1 is MDHEN, CDR2 SYDVKM. Trimming pared 8 bases from V and 3 bases from J, leaving 10 bases between. The CDR3 is made up of 12 amino acids. The CDR3 DNA reads TGTGCCAGCTTACAGGGATACACTGAAGCTTTCTTT. Its translation is CASLQGYTEAFF.

This clonotype was counted many times. The chain couples TRBV6-1 to TRBJ2-6; D may be TRBD2 (5 bases). CDR3 size: 16 residues. V was pared by 0 bases and J by 2 bases, with 8 bases between. Germline V CDR1 and CDR2: MNHNS, SASEGT. The CDR3 coding sequence is TGTGCCAGCAGTGAAGCTGGGAGACCTGGGGCCAACGTCCTGACTTTC. Its protein product is CASSEAGRPGANVLTF.

By share, this clonotype ranks as medium-sized. The gene calls are TRBV5-1 and TRBJ1-1; D is possibly TRBD1 (6 bases). Germline V gives CDR1 SGHRS, CDR2 YFSETQ. The V end lost 5 bases, the J end lost 1 base, and 15 bases lay between the germline ends. There are 15 residues in the CDR3. The DNA of the CDR3 is TGCGCCAGCAGTGAAGGCCGGGGGCGGAACACTGAAGCTTTCTTT. Protein product: CASSEGRGRNTEAFF.

This clonotype is categorized as medium-sized. The J gene is TRBJ1-1, the V gene TRBV28, with 8 nucleotides matching TRBD1. The CDR3 is 14 amino acids. J lost 4 bases, V lost 5 bases, and 6 bases had no gene match. Per germline, CDR1 MDHEN and CDR2 SYDVKM. The CDR3 DNA reads as TGTGCCAGCAGTACCCGACAGGGGTCCACTGAAGCTTTCTTT. It yields the protein CASSTRQGSTEAFF.

This clonotype was picked up many times. One base away lies a much larger clone, so this may be a sequencing read error. The V gene is TRBV20-1, the J gene TRBJ1-2; D unclear. Germline CDR1 is DFQATT and CDR2 is SNEGSKA (reference sequence). The CDR3 is made up of 14 amino acids. In DNA form, the CDR3 reads TGCAGTGCCAGAGCCCCATCCGTAGGGTATGGCTACAACTTC. Translation gives CSARAPSVGYGYNF.

This clonotype was counted many times. The V and J genes are TRBV28 and TRBJ2-7, with D unclear. The V end lost 4 bases, the J end lost 0 bases, and 13 bases lay between the germline ends. The CDR3 runs 15 residues. Germline values: CDR1 MDHEN, CDR2 SYDVKM. The CDR3 DNA follows: TGTGCCAGCAGTTCTACGGCGGATAGCTCCTACGAGCAGTACTTC. Its translation is CASSSTADSSYEQYF.

This clonotype was seen many times. This sequence joins TRBV7-8 and TRBJ2-3; D assignment may be TRBD1 or TRBD2 (6 bases each). The CDR3 totals 12 residues. Germline values: CDR1 SGHVS, CDR2 FQNEAQ. V lost 4 bases, J lost 6 bases, and 8 bases lay in between. This chain's CDR3 is CASSSGGDTQYF. In DNA form, the CDR3 reads TGTGCCAGCAGCTCCGGGGGCGATACGCAGTATTTT. Based on the CDR3 plus reference TRBV7-8 and TRBJ2-3, the full variable domain is GAGVSQSPRYKVAKRGQDVALRCDPISGHVSLFWYQQALGQGPEFLTYFQNEAQLDKSGLPSDRFFAERPEGSVSTLKIQRTQQEDSAVYLCASSSGGDTQYFGPGTRLTVL.

This clonotype is termed medium-sized. The chain employs TRBV12-3 or TRBV12-4 and TRBJ1-4, with D hard to call. This CDR3 has 16 amino acids. The germline V and J ends were trimmed by 6 bases and 2 bases, with 16 bases remaining between them. For the CDR3, the DNA is TGTGCCAGCAGCCCTAGGGTGTCTTCGACTAATGAAAAACTGTTTTTT. Translated, it gives CASSPRVSSTNEKLFF.

The sample holds many counts of this clonotype. The chain recombines TRBV14 with TRBJ2-1, with 10 bases identical to TRBD1. The V segment lost 5 bases and the J segment 6 bases; nucleotides outside the gene matches: 10. The CDR3 runs 16 residues. The germline V gene encodes CDR1 SGHDN and CDR2 FVKESK. CDR3 amino acids: CASSKVPGTGVNEQFF. CDR3 DNA: TGTGCCAGCAGCAAAGTACCCGGGACAGGGGTCAATGAGCAGTTCTTC.

This clonotype is categorized as medium-sized. V is TRBV29-1 and J is TRBJ2-7; 13 nucleotides match TRBD2. Germline V lookup: CDR1 SQVTM, CDR2 ANQGSEA. V lost 6 bases to trimming and J lost 7 bases; unmatched junction nucleotides: 9. The CDR3 contains 14 residues. The chain's CDR3 is CSVVTSGRAGEQYF. CDR3 DNA: TGCAGCGTCGTCACTAGCGGGAGGGCCGGAGAGCAGTACTTC.

This clonotype has at least ten counts. V and J are TRBV5-1 and TRBJ2-7; D unresolved. Deletions cut 2 bases from V and 6 bases from J, with 6 bases between. CDR1 and CDR2 from the germline V gene are SGHRS and YFSETQ. This CDR3 is built from 11 residues. CDR3 amino acids: CASSFSSEQYF. CDR3 sequence (DNA): TGCGCCAGCAGCTTCTCGTCCGAGCAGTACTTC.

Many counts were recorded for this clonotype. The chain recombines TRBV10-3 with TRBJ1-3; D gene ambiguous. Per the germline V gene, CDR1 is ENHRY and CDR2 is SYGVKD. This CDR3 is 16 amino acids long. Between the trimmed V and J ends, which lost 5 bases and 0 bases, there was a span of 14 bases. CDR3 residues: CAISFLTPSSGNTIYF. The CDR3 DNA reads TGTGCCATCAGTTTCTTGACACCGAGCTCTGGAAACACCATATATTTT.

This clonotype was counted at least ten times. The genes are TRBV28 and TRBJ2-1, with D perhaps given as TRBD1 or TRBD2 (5 bases each). Germline V gene sequence: CDR1 MDHEN, CDR2 SYDVKM. The CDR3 has 16 amino acids. V was clipped by 1 base and J by 3 bases, with 13 bases between them. The CDR3 loop is CASSLFPGPGYNEQFF. CDR3 nucleotides: TGTGCCAGCAGTTTATTCCCGGGACCAGGCTACAATGAGCAGTTCTTC.

The sample holds many counts of this clonotype. The chain couples TRBV18 to TRBJ2-4; 10 bases map to TRBD1. Germline assignment: CDR1 KGHSH and CDR2 LQKENI. The junction had 11 bases not matched to a gene; V was cut back by 3 bases and J by 0 bases. The CDR3 sequence is 19 residues long. CDR3 coding DNA: TGTGCCAGCTCACCTGCCGGGACAGGGGAATACATAGCCAAAAACATTCAGTACTTC. This encodes CASSPAGTGEYIAKNIQYF.

This clonotype was detected ten times or more. The chain is built from TRBV24-1 and TRBJ2-3; 12 nucleotides match TRBD2. The CDR3 runs to 17 residues. The V gene end was trimmed by 3 bases and the J gene end by 4 bases; junction bases not matched to a gene: 7. Germline CDR1 KGHDR, CDR2 SFDVKD. The CDR3 DNA sequence: TGTGCCACCAGTGATCCTAAGACTAGCGGGAGAGCAGATACGCAGTATTTT. This gives the protein CATSDPKTSGRADTQYF.

This clonotype showed up many times. The V call is TRBV27, the J call TRBJ1-5; 10 bases map to TRBD1. Per the germline V gene, CDR1 is MNHEY and CDR2 is SMNVEV (reference sequence). The CDR3 totals 14 residues. After removal of 5 bases from V and 5 bases from J, the junction contained 3 bases not matched to a gene. CDR3: CASSPGTGDQPQHF. The CDR3, as DNA: TGTGCCAGCAGTCCCGGGACAGGGGATCAGCCCCAGCATTTT.

This clonotype appeared many times. The CDR3 reads CASSPERTGNQPQHF. The CDR3 DNA follows: TGTGCCAGCAGCCCCGAGAGGACGGGCAATCAGCCCCAGCATTTT. The chain is built from TRBV11-3 and TRBJ1-5; D gene ambiguous. Germline CDR1 reads SGHNT; CDR2 reads YENEEA. Trimming left V 5 bases short and J 2 bases short, with 13 bases between. CDR3 length: 15 residues.

There are a few counts of this clonotype. The chain is built from TRBV4-2 and TRBJ1-5; perhaps TRBD1 as D (5 bases). There are 13 residues in the CDR3. Trimming cost V 1 base and J 6 bases, with 7 bases left between them. Per germline, CDR1 LGHNA and CDR2 YNFKEQ. In nucleotides, the CDR3 is TGTGCCAGCAGCCAAGTCGGGGGTCAGCCCCAGCATTTT. This codes for CASSQVGGQPQHF.

This clonotype occurred many times. J is TRBJ2-5 and V is TRBV5-1; D gene ambiguous. CDR1 is SGHRS and CDR2 is YFSETQ in the germline V gene. V lost 4 bases and J 1 base, leaving 11 bases between the germline ends. The CDR3 has 14 residues. This chain's CDR3 is CASSPSPAQETQYF. The CDR3 DNA follows: TGCGCCAGCAGCCCGTCCCCCGCCCAAGAGACCCAGTACTTC.

This clonotype was observed at least ten times. In DNA, the CDR3 is TGTGCCAGCACTCTCGGGCCGGGACTAGTGACCTTCTTC. Residues: CASTLGPGLVTFF. The chain combines TRBV12-3 or TRBV12-4 with TRBJ2-1; TRBD2 aligns across 8 bases. Trimming took 7 bases from V and 16 from J; bases not matched to a gene: 15. This CDR3 has 13 residues.

The rearrangement joins TRBV5-1 to TRBJ2-5; D remains unclear. V lost 4 bases and J lost 5, with 9 bases in between. The CDR3 has 12 amino acids. Germline CDR1 and CDR2: SGHRS and YFSETQ. The CDR3 here is CASSTTRETQYF. The CDR3 bases are TGCGCCAGCAGCACGACCCGGGAGACCCAGTACTTC. Based on the CDR3 plus reference TRBV5-1 and TRBJ2-5, the full variable domain is KAGVTQTPRYLIKTRGQQVTLSCSPISGHRSVSWYQQTPGQGLQFLFEYFSETQRNKGNFPGRFSGRQFSNSRSEMNVSTLELGDSALYLCASSTTRETQYFGPGTRLLVL.

This clonotype was observed at least ten times. V is TRBV28 and J is TRBJ2-1; 8 bases line up with TRBD2. Unmatched junction bases numbered 15, after V lost 3 bases and J lost 2 bases. This CDR3 comprises 19 residues. Germline-derived CDR1 and CDR2 are MDHEN and SYDVKM. The CDR3 DNA sequence: TGTGCCAGCAGTTTCCCCCCGGACAGTCCGGGGGGGGCCTACAATGAGCAGTTCTTC. Protein product: CASSFPPDSPGGAYNEQFF.